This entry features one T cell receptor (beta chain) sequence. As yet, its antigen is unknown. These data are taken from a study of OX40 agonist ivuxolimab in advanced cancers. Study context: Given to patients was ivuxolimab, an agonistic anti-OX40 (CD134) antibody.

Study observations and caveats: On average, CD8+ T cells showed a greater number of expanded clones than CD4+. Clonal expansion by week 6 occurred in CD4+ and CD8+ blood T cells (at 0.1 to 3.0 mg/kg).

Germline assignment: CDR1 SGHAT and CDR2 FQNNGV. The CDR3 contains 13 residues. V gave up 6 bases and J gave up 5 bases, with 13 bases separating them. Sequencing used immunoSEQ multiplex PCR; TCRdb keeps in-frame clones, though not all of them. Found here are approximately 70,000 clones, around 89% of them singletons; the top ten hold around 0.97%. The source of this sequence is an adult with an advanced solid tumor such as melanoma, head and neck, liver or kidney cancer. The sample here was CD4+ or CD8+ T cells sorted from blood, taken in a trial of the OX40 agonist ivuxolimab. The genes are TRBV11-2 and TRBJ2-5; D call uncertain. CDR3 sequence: CASSPGSGETQYF. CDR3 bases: TGTGCCAGCAGTCCGGGCTCTGGGGAGACCCAGTACTTC.